This T cell receptor beta chain was recorded in a study of blood T cell repertoires in COVID-19. Repertoires were generated with immunoSEQ multiplex PCR, while TCRdb's copy carries only in-frame clones and drops some. The sample carries about 130,000 clones, roughly 91% recorded once. This CDR3 has 15 residues. Germline CDR1 is MNHNS and CDR2 is SASEGT. Deletions cut 1 base from V and 3 bases from J, with 10 bases between. The rearrangement joins TRBV6-1 to TRBJ1-5, with D tentatively TRBD1 (5 bases). The source material was peripheral blood. The source of this sequence is a man aged 55-75 years with COVID-19, enrolled during active disease. For the CDR3, the DNA is TGTGCCAGCAGTGAAGAAGACAGCCCCAATCAGCCCCAGCATTTT. Its translation is CASSEEDSPNQPQHF.